The rows below give T cell receptor beta chains drawn from one sample of a study of CD8+CD57+ T cells in acquired aplastic anemia. One entry per CDR3 protein results from TCRdb running MiXCR on the reads. The sample contains around 430,000 distinct CDR3 sequences, around 30% of which appear only once. Input material: sorted CD4+, CD8+, or CD8+CD57+ T cells (not recorded which) from PBMCs. Receptors originate from a human donor with aplastic anemia. Each CDR3 is given with its conserved first and last residue. A D gene is named only where the DNA matches it firmly. Clone size is stated in some rows and not others, as once, few, many or a class when expanded.

TRBV6-5,many,NA,TRBJ2-7,CASSYNRYYEQYF,TGTGCCAGCAGTTACAACAGATACTACGAGCAGTACTTC
TRBV14,NA,TRBD2,TRBJ2-1,CASSLEASGNWDEQLF,TGTGCCAGCAGCCTCGAGGCTAGCGGGAATTGGGATGAGCAGCTCTTC
TRBV7-9,once,TRBD1,TRBJ1-2,CASSLPRQGAYGYTF,TGTGCCAGCAGCTTGCCGAGACAGGGAGCTTATGGCTACACCTTC
TRBV20-1,NA,NA,TRBJ1-4,CSARDWGTGGNEKLFF,TGCAGTGCTAGAGATTGGGGGACGGGGGGTAATGAAAAACTGTTTTTT
TRBV2,NA,TRBD2,TRBJ2-3,CASRIRGLAPTDTQYF,TGTGCCAGCAGAATCCGCGGACTAGCGCCAACAGATACGCAGTATTTT
TRBV7-9,NA,TRBD1,TRBJ1-6,CASSIGQGANSPLHF,TGTGCCAGCAGCATAGGACAGGGGGCAAACTCACCCCTCCACTTT
TRBV19,many,NA,TRBJ1-5,CASSVRQIYSNQPQHF,TGTGCCAGTAGTGTCCGACAGATCTATAGCAATCAGCCCCAGCATTTT
TRBV20-1,many,TRBD1,TRBJ1-6,CSALQTGGTYNSPLHF,TGCAGTGCCCTCCAGACAGGGGGAACTTATAATTCACCCCTCCACTTT
TRBV7-2,many,TRBD1,TRBJ2-7,CASSKERDRMYEQYF,TGTGCCAGCAGCAAAGAGAGGGACAGGATGTACGAGCAGTACTTC
TRBV10-3,few,NA,TRBJ1-5,CASTPGGMRLSNQPQHF,TGTGCCAGCACCCCCGGGGGAATGAGGTTGAGCAATCAGCCCCAGCATTTT
TRBV11-2,few,NA,TRBJ1-6,CASSLGIILSYNSPLHF,TGTGCCAGCAGCTTAGGTATCATTCTCTCCTATAATTCACCCCTCCACTTT
TRBV7-9,few,NA,TRBJ2-7,CASSLGEEQYF,TGTGCCAGCAGCTTAGGCGAAGAGCAGTACTTC
TRBV20-1,many,NA,TRBJ1-5,CSARPKINQPQHF,TGCAGTGCTCGTCCGAAGATCAATCAGCCCCAGCATTTT
TRBV11-2,NA,TRBD2,TRBJ2-1,CASSREAGGSYEQFF,TGTGCCAGCAGCCGCGAGGCGGGGGGAAGCTATGAGCAGTTCTTC
TRBV6-1,few,TRBD1,TRBJ2-7,CASSAQAGTEISSYEQYF,TGTGCCAGCAGTGCACAAGCCGGGACAGAAATAAGCTCCTACGAGCAGTACTTC